One sample yielded the 21 T cell receptor beta chains listed below, sequenced in a study of regulatory T cells (dated by TCRdb to the late 2010s). The antigens of these receptors remain unknown. Libraries were built with the immunoSEQ multiplex PCR assay. For the multiplex PCR, 52 forward TRBV primers and 13 reverse TRBJ primers were used, and amplification bias was corrected with both assay-based and computational methods. TCRdb retrieved this table from immuneACCESS and kept in-frame rearrangements only. Not all clones are present; in checked studies, unresolved V genes account for under half, and no reason is known for the remainder. The sample table records more than 25,000 clones; 80% to 95% of these occur just once. About 1.6% of the sample lies in the top ten. The study at large found these results: Hydrophobic residues at CDR3 positions 6 and 7 were enriched in conventional CD4+ T cells from CD3G-deficient patients, suggesting more self-reactive specificities.

Source material: conventional CD4+ T cells sorted from blood. These receptors all come from a person aged 18 to 35 with CD3G deficiency.

The J gene is TRBJ1-2, the V gene TRBV19; tentatively, D is TRBD1 (5 bases). Trimming left V 5 bases short and J 3 bases short, with 10 bases between. Germline V CDR1 and CDR2: LNHDA, SQIVND (reference sequence). The CDR3 extends over 13 amino acids. The CDR3 region is CASSRAGHYGYTF. As DNA, the CDR3 is TGTGCCAGTAGTCGGGCAGGGCACTATGGCTACACCTTC.

This rearrangement joins TRBV30 to TRBJ2-7; 12 nucleotides align to TRBD2. Germline V gene sequence: CDR1 GTSNPN, CDR2 SVGIG (reference sequence). This CDR3 has 14 residues. V was clipped by 3 bases and J by 9 bases; unmatched bases: 9. The CDR3 nucleotides are TGTGCCTGGAGGCGACTAGCGGGGGTGATCGGGCAGTACTTC. It codes for CAWRRLAGVIGQYF.

This rearrangement joins TRBV11-2 to TRBJ2-7; D is undetermined. The CDR3 totals 15 residues. Between the trimmed V and J ends, which lost 1 base and 0 bases, there was a span of 10 bases. Germline values: CDR1 SGHAT, CDR2 FQNNGV. The CDR3 protein is CASSLVSGASYEQYF. The DNA of the CDR3 is TGTGCCAGCAGCTTAGTTTCAGGAGCCTCCTACGAGCAGTACTTC.

The V call is TRBV6-1, the J call TRBJ2-3; D not certain. The V and J ends lost 3 bases and 4 bases respectively, with 2 bases between them. Germline V gives CDR1 MNHNS, CDR2 SASEGT. The CDR3 sequence is 11 residues long. Written as DNA, the CDR3 is TGTGCCAGCAGTGATGCAGATACGCAGTATTTT. It yields the protein CASSDADTQYF.

The V call is TRBV5-1, the J call TRBJ1-1; D possibly corresponds to TRBD1 (5 bases). In germline, CDR1 is SGHRS, CDR2 YFSETQ. CDR3 length equals 14 residues. V dropped 2 bases and J dropped 4 bases, with 12 bases sitting between them. CDR3 region: CASSFAGTGTEAFF. The CDR3 nucleotides read TGCGCCAGCAGCTTTGCAGGGACTGGCACTGAAGCTTTCTTT.

The J gene is TRBJ1-4, the V gene TRBV6-1; tentatively, D is TRBD1 (6 bases). The V end lost 11 bases, the J end lost 7 bases, and 20 bases lay between the germline ends. The germline V gene encodes CDR1 MNHNS and CDR2 SASEGT. CDR3 length: 14 amino acids. CDR3: CASSARGRAEKLFF. The CDR3 region has the DNA TGTGCCTCCTCTGCTCGGGGGCGGGCTGAAAAACTGTTTTTT.

V gene TRBV28 combines with J gene TRBJ1-2; TRBD1 agrees at 9 bases. V shed 6 bases, J shed 0 bases, and the junction held 2 bases outside the gene matches. Germline loops: CDR1 MDHEN, CDR2 SYDVKM. This CDR3 is built from 14 residues. CDR3 residues: CASRGDRANYGYTF. Here the CDR3 DNA reads TGTGCCAGCAGAGGGGACAGGGCTAACTATGGCTACACCTTC.

V and J are TRBV6-1 and TRBJ2-1; no definite D call. This CDR3 contains 15 residues. The V gene's germline CDR1 is MNHNS and CDR2 SASEGT. V was pared by 2 bases and J by 5 bases, with 13 bases between. The CDR3 nucleotides are TGTGCCAGCAGTGAAAGCGCGACGGATCACAATGAGCAGTTCTTC. Translating gives CASSESATDHNEQFF.

This clone was observed a handful of times. The rearrangement joins TRBV5-6 to TRBJ1-3; the D gene is possibly TRBD1 (6 bases). The CDR3 loop spans 14 amino acids. The germline V gene encodes CDR1 SGHDT and CDR2 YYEEEE. The V end lost 4 bases, the J end lost 3 bases, and 11 bases lay between the germline ends. CDR3 region: CASSRGGLGNTIYF. In DNA, the CDR3 is TGTGCCAGCAGCCGCGGGGGGCTTGGAAACACCATATATTTT.

V is TRBV30 and J is TRBJ1-5; D might be TRBD1 (5 bases). Trimming removed 0 bases at V and 4 bases at J, with 10 bases between. The V gene's germline CDR1 is GTSNPN and CDR2 SVGIG (reference sequence). The CDR3 extends over 14 amino acids. The CDR3 loop is CAWSVGEGNQPQHF. CDR3 nucleotide sequence: TGTGCCTGGAGTGTAGGGGAGGGGAATCAGCCCCAGCATTTT.

The chain uses TRBV9 and TRBJ2-3; no reliable D call. Germline CDR1 is SGDLS and CDR2 is YYNGEE. V lost 1 base and J 3 bases, leaving 6 bases between the germline ends. This CDR3 region has 13 residues. CDR3 residues: CASSVSGTDTQYF. The CDR3, as DNA: TGTGCCAGCAGCGTAAGTGGGACAGATACGCAGTATTTT. The variable domain in full, with the rest retrieved from reference TRBV9 and TRBJ2-3, is DSGVTQTPKHLITATGQRVTLRCSPRSGDLSVYWYQQSLDQGLQFLIQYYNGEERAKGNILERFSAQQFPDLHSELNLSSLELGDSALYFCASSVSGTDTQYFGPGTRLTVL.

This chain joins TRBV9 and TRBJ1-6; D is unresolved. This CDR3 spans 13 amino acids. CDR1 SGDLS and CDR2 YYNGEE come from the germline V gene. Trimming cost V 0 bases and J 10 bases, with 8 bases left between them. The CDR3 DNA reads as TGTGCCAGCAGCGTAGAACCGATCTCACCCCTCCACTTT. It yields the protein CASSVEPISPLHF. Filled out from reference TRBV9 and TRBJ1-6, the complete variable domain reads DSGVTQTPKHLITATGQRVTLRCSPRSGDLSVYWYQQSLDQGLQFLIQYYNGEERAKGNILERFSAQQFPDLHSELNLSSLELGDSALYFCASSVEPISPLHFGNGTRLTVT.

The CDR3 DNA reads as TGTGCCAGCAGCCCAGAGGACTGGGGGCTCCACGCGAACACCGGGGAGCTGTTTTTT. Its translation: CASSPEDWGLHANTGELFF. The chain links TRBV4-2 to TRBJ2-2, with D perhaps matching TRBD1 (6 bases). This CDR3 is 19 amino acids long. V was trimmed by 4 bases and J by 0 bases, leaving 21 bases between them. CDR1 and CDR2 (germline): LGHNA, YNFKEQ.

The chain recombines TRBV30 with TRBJ1-1, with TRBD1 identical over 7 bases. The CDR3 runs 13 residues. V dropped 5 bases and J dropped 10; count of bases not matched to a gene: 13. The V gene's germline CDR1 is GTSNPN and CDR2 SVGIG (reference sequence). The CDR3 region has the DNA TGTGCCTGGGACGGACCGCAACCAGGGGGAGCTTTCTTT. Encoded protein: CAWDGPQPGGAFF. The variable domain in full, completed from reference TRBV30 and TRBJ1-1, reads SQTIHQWPATLVQPVGSPLSLECTVEGTSNPNLYWYRQAAGRGLQLLFYSVGIGQISSEVPQNLSASRPQDRQFILSSKKLLLSDSGFYLCAWDGPQPGGAFFGQGTRLTVV.

The rearrangement links TRBV18 to TRBJ1-2, with a weak D call TRBD1 (5 bases). CDR1 and CDR2 (germline): KGHSH, LQKENI. CDR3 length equals 12 residues. Deletions cut 5 bases from V and 5 bases from J, with 9 bases between. CDR3 sequence: CASSSPGYGYTF. The CDR3 nucleotides are TGTGCCAGCTCATCCCCAGGGTATGGCTACACCTTC.

The chain couples TRBV19 to TRBJ2-2; no reliable D call. Germline V gene lookup returns CDR1 LNHDA and CDR2 SQIVND (reference sequence). The CDR3 consists of 12 residues. Trimming stripped 5 bases from V and 5 bases from J, with 6 bases between. This chain's CDR3 is CASSPRTGELFF. CDR3 coding DNA: TGTGCCAGTAGTCCCAGGACCGGGGAGCTGTTTTTT.

The V and J genes are TRBV7-3 and TRBJ2-5; D is possibly TRBD1 (5 bases). Germline-derived CDR1 and CDR2 are SGHTA and FQGTGA. Deletions cut 1 base from V and 2 bases from J, with 20 bases between. This CDR3 contains 18 residues. CDR3 protein: CASSLKGAMSRRQETQYF. In nucleotides, the CDR3 is TGTGCCAGCAGCTTAAAAGGGGCTATGAGCAGGCGACAAGAGACCCAGTACTTC.

This clone qualifies as medium-sized (0.01 to 0.1%). The chain employs TRBV6-1 and TRBJ1-1; no clear D. Germline CDR1 MNHNS, CDR2 SASEGT. The CDR3 covers 12 residues. Trimming pared 5 bases from V and 5 bases from J, leaving 9 bases between. The CDR3 bases are TGTGCCAGCAGTTATCGACATACTGAAGCTTTCTTT. This encodes CASSYRHTEAFF.

This clone came up once. J is TRBJ1-2 and V is TRBV6-1; tentatively, D is TRBD1 (6 bases). Per the germline V gene, CDR1 is MNHNS and CDR2 is SASEGT. V was cut by 2 bases and J by 2 bases, with 9 bases left in between. The length of the CDR3 is 14 residues. The CDR3 loop is CASSEWRGNYGYTF. DNA of the CDR3: TGTGCCAGCAGTGAATGGAGGGGGAACTATGGCTACACCTTC.

The chain couples TRBV10-3 to TRBJ2-1; the match to TRBD2 covers 13 bases. The CDR3 sequence is 14 residues long. From germline, CDR1 is ENHRY and CDR2 SYGVKD. Trimming at V came to 10 bases and at J to 8 bases, leaving 8 bases not matched to a gene. The CDR3 region is CATSGTSGTYEQFF. CDR3 nucleotides: TGTGCCACCTCCGGGACTAGCGGGACCTATGAGCAGTTCTTC.

The table lists this clone with a count of one. This chain links TRBV18 with TRBJ2-2, with a possible D match to TRBD1 (5 bases). The ends were cut back, 6 bases at V and 5 bases at J, with 13 bases in the middle. The CDR3 has 14 residues. CDR1 KGHSH and CDR2 LQKENI come from the germline V gene. The CDR3 coding sequence is TGTGCCAGCTCCCAGACGAAGGGGACCGGGGAGCTGTTTTTT. This gives the protein CASSQTKGTGELFF.